This T cell receptor (beta chain) was sequenced during a study of cytomegalovirus exposure and HLA in healthy donors. Study context: Findings of an earlier analysis included more than 90 million unique TCR beta sequences from 170 million or so T cells.

Overall study findings and caveats: In a later analysis, most CMV-associated TCR beta chains appeared HLA-restricted. Data from an earlier analysis indicated that most TCR beta V segments were productive either about 87% or about 30% of the time.

The CDR3 spans 14 residues. The trim removed 4 bases at V and 1 base at J, leaving 1 base unmatched. Per the germline V gene, CDR1 is SGHRS and CDR2 is YFSETQ. PCR involved 60 Vbeta and 13 Jbeta primers. Produced via immunoSEQ multiplex PCR; TCRdb's table is partial and in-frame only. This sample has hundreds of thousands of clones, with less than 85% found just once. To note about this clone: The antigen is not known.

Sequenced material: PBMCs. This rearrangement joins TRBV5-1 to TRBJ2-2; 7 bases are a match to TRBD2. The clonotype originates from a man aged 18 to 30 in good health and CMV-seronegative. CDR3 in amino acids: CASSAGVNTGELFF. The CDR3 nucleotides read TGCGCCAGCAGCGCGGGAGTGAACACCGGGGAGCTGTTTTTT.